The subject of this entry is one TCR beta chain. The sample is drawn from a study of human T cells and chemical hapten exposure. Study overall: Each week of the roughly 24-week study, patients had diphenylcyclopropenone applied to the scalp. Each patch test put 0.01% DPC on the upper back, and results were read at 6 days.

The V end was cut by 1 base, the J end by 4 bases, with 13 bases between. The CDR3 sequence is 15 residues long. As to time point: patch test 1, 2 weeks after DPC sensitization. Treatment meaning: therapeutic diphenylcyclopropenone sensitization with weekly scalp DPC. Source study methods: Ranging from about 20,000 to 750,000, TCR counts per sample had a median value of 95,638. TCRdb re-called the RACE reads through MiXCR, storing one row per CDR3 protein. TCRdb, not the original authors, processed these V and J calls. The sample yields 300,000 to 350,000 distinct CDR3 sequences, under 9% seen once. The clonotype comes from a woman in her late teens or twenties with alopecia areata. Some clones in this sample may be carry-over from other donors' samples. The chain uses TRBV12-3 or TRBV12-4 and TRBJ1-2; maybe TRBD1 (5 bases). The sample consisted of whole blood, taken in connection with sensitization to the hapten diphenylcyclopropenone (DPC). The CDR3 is CASSLGPLGAYGYTF. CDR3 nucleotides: TGTGCCAGCAGTTTAGGACCCCTAGGGGCCTATGGCTACACCTTC.